These 22 T cell receptor beta chains were all obtained from the same sample, sequenced in a study of beta chain features in type 1 diabetes. The entirety of the isolated RNA underwent reverse transcription, so expressed TCRB transcripts were sequenced. Produced via immunoSEQ multiplex PCR; TCRdb's table is partial and in-frame only. This sample has about 620,000 clones, with about a sixth found just once. The sequencing input was naive CD4+ T cells from blood. The receptors were sampled from a young man in good health.

V and J are TRBV4-3 and TRBJ2-7, with a possible D match to TRBD1 (6 bases). V was cut by 4 bases and J by 0 bases, with 16 bases left in between. CDR3 size: 16 residues. The germline gives CDR1 LGHNA, CDR2 YSLEER. For the CDR3, the DNA is TGCGCCAGCAGCCCAGGGGAGAGGGCTAGCTCCTACGAGCAGTACTTC. Encoded protein: CASSPGERASSYEQYF.

This clone was detected a few times. The chain uses TRBV5-4 and TRBJ1-2, with TRBD1 matching over 7 bases. Germline V gene lookup returns CDR1 SGHNT and CDR2 YYREEE (reference sequence). This CDR3 comprises 15 residues. Unmatched junction bases numbered 4, after V lost 0 bases and J lost 2 bases. The CDR3 DNA is TGTGCCAGCAGCTTGGCTAAGGGACAGAACTATGGCTACACCTTC. Its translation is CASSLAKGQNYGYTF.

This clone was counted a few times. This chain joins TRBV29-1 and TRBJ2-4; 10 nucleotides match TRBD1. There are 14 residues in the CDR3. With 5 bases clipped from V and 4 bases from J, the junction kept 5 bases outside the gene matches. The V gene's germline CDR1 is SQVTM and CDR2 ANQGSEA. CDR3 amino acids: CSVFGGQGKNIQYF. DNA of the CDR3: TGCAGCGTTTTTGGGGGACAGGGGAAAAACATTCAGTACTTC.

The genes are TRBV10-3 and TRBJ1-2; D uncertain. The germline V gene encodes CDR1 ENHRY and CDR2 SYGVKD. V dropped 7 bases and J dropped 4 bases, with 10 bases sitting between them. This CDR3 comprises 12 residues. CDR3 DNA: TGTGCCATCATGAGGGAGGGCTATGGCTACACCTTC. Its translation is CAIMREGYGYTF.

In this sample, this clone turned up a few times. The chain is built from TRBV6-6 and TRBJ2-7; D is unresolved. The CDR3 sequence is 14 residues long. Per germline, CDR1 MNHNY and CDR2 SVGAGI (reference sequence). This CDR3 is CPRAKVCCSYEQYF. The DNA for the CDR3 is TGTCCACGCGCTAAGGTTTGCTGTTCCTACGAGCAGTACTTC.

This clone was counted only a few times. V is TRBV18 and J is TRBJ2-6, with TRBD1 as a possible D gene (5 bases). The CDR3 runs 20 residues. Deletions cut 1 base from V and 0 bases from J, with 19 bases between. Germline V CDR1 and CDR2: KGHSH, LQKENI. CDR3 protein: CASSPRPETVSPSGANVLTF. CDR3 nucleotides: TGTGCCAGCTCACCACGTCCCGAGACAGTGTCTCCCTCTGGGGCCAACGTCCTGACTTTC.

This clone turned up a few times. The chain combines TRBV5-5 with TRBJ1-5; D gene uncertain. Per germline, CDR1 SGHKS and CDR2 YYEKEE (reference sequence). The CDR3 is 15 residues long. V was pared by 0 bases and J by 7 bases, with 14 bases between. The CDR3 DNA reads TGTGCCAGCAGCTTGGTTGGGGAGATAGGACAGCCCCAGCATTTT. Encoded protein: CASSLVGEIGQPQHF. Full variable domain (rest looked up from reference TRBV5-5 and TRBJ1-5): DAGVTQSPTHLIKTRGQQVTLRCSPISGHKSVSWYQQVLGQGPQFIFQYYEKEERGRGNFPDRFSARQFPNYSSELNVNALLLGDSALYLCASSLVGEIGQPQHFGDGTRLSIL.

This clone has just a few counts. V is TRBV27 and J is TRBJ2-2, with a possible D match to TRBD2 (6 bases). CDR1 and CDR2 from the germline V gene are MNHEY and SMNVEV (reference sequence). The CDR3 contains 19 residues. The germline V and J ends were trimmed by 2 bases and 7 bases, with 26 bases remaining between them. The CDR3 DNA reads as TGTGCCAGCAGTTTACGTACCCCCCAACTAGCAGATGCGGGCGGGGAGCTGTTTTTT. It yields the protein CASSLRTPQLADAGGELFF.

This sequence joins TRBV30 and TRBJ2-5; 16 bases fit TRBD2. CDR1 and CDR2 (germline): GTSNPN, SVGIG (reference sequence). Germline trimming cut 6 bases from V and 4 bases from J; bases unmatched to any gene: 14. This CDR3 is built from 18 residues. The CDR3 region has the DNA TGTGCCTGCAGGCCGGGACTAGCGGGGGGGCCTCGAGGAGAGACCCAGTACTTC. Its protein is CACRPGLAGGPRGETQYF.

The chain recombines TRBV9 with TRBJ2-5; a possible D gene is TRBD1 (5 bases). In germline, CDR1 is SGDLS, CDR2 YYNGEE. Trimming stripped 0 bases from V and 7 bases from J, with 7 bases between. The length of the CDR3 is 12 residues. The CDR3 reads CASSVATGTQYF. CDR3 bases: TGTGCCAGCAGCGTAGCTACAGGGACCCAGTACTTC.

V and J are TRBV30 and TRBJ2-1, with 7 bases that match TRBD1. The CDR3 sequence is 15 residues long. In germline, CDR1 is GTSNPN, CDR2 SVGIG (reference sequence). V dropped 3 bases and J dropped 3; count of bases not matched to a gene: 8. CDR3 sequence (DNA): TGTGCCTGGAGAAGACAGGGTCAACTCTACAATGAGCAGTTCTTC. Protein product: CAWRRQGQLYNEQFF.

This clone occurred a few times. The DNA for the CDR3 is TGTGCCAGCAGCCCTCTAGGCACCGGGGAGCTGTTTTTT. Translation gives CASSPLGTGELFF. The chain couples TRBV5-4 to TRBJ2-2; unclear D gene. CDR3 size: 13 residues. Trimming cost V 4 bases and J 4 bases, with 8 bases left between them. The V gene's germline CDR1 is SGHNT and CDR2 YYREEE (reference sequence). Supplemented by reference TRBV5-4 and TRBJ2-2, the full variable domain reads ETGVTQSPTHLIKTRGQQVTLRCSSQSGHNTVSWYQQALGQGPQFIFQYYREEENGRGNFPPRFSGLQFPNYSSELNVNALELDDSALYLCASSPLGTGELFFGEGSRLTVL.

This clone showed up just a few times. The chain joins TRBV14 to TRBJ2-7, with D unresolved. Trimming pared 0 bases from V and 4 bases from J, leaving 16 bases between. The CDR3 length is 16 residues. Germline assignment: CDR1 SGHDN and CDR2 FVKESK. The CDR3 here is CASSQDGFGFIYEQYF. Written as DNA, the CDR3 is TGTGCCAGCAGCCAAGATGGGTTTGGGTTTATTTACGAGCAGTACTTC.

With respect to this clone: The sample carries other DNA sequences with the same CDR3. V is TRBV15 and J is TRBJ1-1; no clear D. The CDR3 length is 12 residues. Germline V CDR1 and CDR2: LNHNV, YYDKDF (reference sequence). The ends were cut back, 5 bases at V and 5 bases at J, with 9 bases in the middle. The CDR3 region is CATSRQETEAFF. CDR3 bases: TGTGCCACCAGCCGTCAGGAAACTGAAGCTTTCTTT. The whole variable domain, remainder taken from reference TRBV15 and TRBJ1-1, is DAMVIQNPRYQVTQFGKPVTLSCSQTLNHNVMYWYQQKSSQAPKLLFHYYDKDFNNEADTPDNFQSRRPNTSFCFLDIRSPGLGDTAMYLCATSRQETEAFFGQGTRLTVV.

The V and J genes are TRBV11-1 and TRBJ2-1; 10 bases are shared with TRBD2. Per the germline V gene, CDR1 is SGHAT and CDR2 is FQDESV (reference sequence). CDR3 length: 15 amino acids. The ends lost 5 bases at V and 6 bases at J; junction bases unmatched: 7. CDR3 protein: CASSPRVAGGNEQFF. CDR3 coding DNA: TGTGCCAGCAGCCCTCGGGTAGCGGGGGGCAATGAGCAGTTCTTC.

The gene calls are TRBV9 and TRBJ2-4, with 7 nucleotides matching TRBD1. Germline V gene lookup returns CDR1 SGDLS and CDR2 YYNGEE. With V trimmed by 7 bases and J by 8 bases, 15 bases remained unmatched. CDR3 length: 15 amino acids. This CDR3 reads CASSPGLTGVDIQYF. The CDR3 nucleotides are TGTGCCAGCTCTCCGGGCCTCACAGGGGTAGACATTCAGTACTTC.

This clone was found a few times. This chain uses TRBV5-1 with TRBJ2-3; D is possibly TRBD1 (5 bases). Germline V gene data show CDR1 as SGHRS and CDR2 as YFSETQ. V lost 3 bases, J lost 2 bases, and 7 bases lay in between. The CDR3 is made up of 13 amino acids. CDR3 DNA sequence: TGCGCCAGCAGCTCCAGGGTCACAGATACGCAGTATTTT. The encoded protein is CASSSRVTDTQYF.

This clone was detected a few times. The chain uses TRBV20-1 and TRBJ2-1; D not certain. Germline V lookup: CDR1 DFQATT, CDR2 SNEGSKA (reference sequence). Trimming removed 5 bases from V and 3 bases from J, with 5 bases in between. This CDR3 spans 11 amino acids. Written as DNA, the CDR3 is TGCAGTGCTCAATACTACAATGAGCAGTTCTTC. Its protein product is CSAQYYNEQFF.

Only a few counts were recorded for this clone. The rearrangement links TRBV28 to TRBJ2-7; no firm D call. The CDR3 is 17 residues long. V was trimmed by 7 bases and J by 1 base, leaving 23 bases between them. Germline lookup yields CDR1 MDHEN and CDR2 SYDVKM. In nucleotides, the CDR3 is TGTGCCAGCACCCCCGCCGGGCAGACCGCTCTTTCCTACGAGCAGTACTTC. It is translated as CASTPAGQTALSYEQYF.

This clone showed up just a few times. CDR3 coding DNA: TGTGCCAGCAGTTACGCCGGGACAGGGATTGGTGAGCAGTTCTTC. Its translation is CASSYAGTGIGEQFF. This sequence joins TRBV7-3 and TRBJ2-1, with 9 bases identical to TRBD1. V gave up 6 bases and J gave up 9 bases; unmatched junction bases: 12. This CDR3 spans 15 amino acids. Per germline, CDR1 SGHTA and CDR2 FQGTGA.

The chain links TRBV27 to TRBJ2-1; D may be TRBD1 or TRBD2 (5 bases each). This CDR3 is built from 20 residues. Germline V CDR1 and CDR2: MNHEY, SMNVEV (reference sequence). V dropped 5 bases and J dropped 4 bases, with 30 bases sitting between them. The CDR3 bases are TGTGCCAGCAGTCCTGATTTCTTTGGGACGGTTCCATCGAAATACAATGAGCAGTTCTTC. It translates to CASSPDFFGTVPSKYNEQFF.

The V gene is TRBV2, the J gene TRBJ2-5, with D unresolved. Per germline, CDR1 SNHLY and CDR2 FYNNEI. The CDR3 has 14 amino acids. V was shortened by 4 bases and J by 1 base, with 10 bases between the two germline ends. Here the CDR3 reads CASSVGGSQETQYF. The CDR3 DNA reads as TGTGCCAGCAGTGTTGGCGGATCCCAAGAGACCCAGTACTTC.